This section outlines one T cell receptor (beta chain) sequence together with its context. The antigen is undetermined. These data originate in a study of identifying expanded T cells in peripheral blood. The study's findings and limits: Clone count variance between approximately two-week samples rose with total template count. Technical replicates showed around 1.2 changed clones; two weeks around 15; four weeks 19.

Data came from immunoSEQ multiplex PCR; TCRdb stores just in-frame clones and leaves some out. The table shows approximately 100,000 clones, with around nine tenths occurring only once. Healthy donors had no documented immune events, such as infections, while sampled. The trim removed 1 base at V and 4 bases at J, leaving 12 bases unmatched. The V gene's germline CDR1 is SGHTA and CDR2 FQGTGA. This CDR3 is 17 amino acids long. Sequenced: blood. The origin of this receptor is a person between 18 and 75 years old in good health. The rearrangement uses TRBV7-3 and TRBJ2-5; 7 bases are shared with TRBD2. The CDR3 coding sequence is TGTGCCAGCAGCTTAAATCCCGGCGGAGGGAGGGGAGAGACCCAGTACTTC. Amino acids: CASSLNPGGGRGETQYF.